The 8 T cell receptor beta chains listed next were all sequenced from one sample in a study of T cells after yellow fever vaccination. TCRdb re-derived calls from the 5' RACE reads in MiXCR, one entry per CDR3 protein. The sample has under 300,000 distinct CDR3 sequences; about 7% are singletons. Source: CD4+ T cells sorted from PBMCs, taken 15 days after the yellow fever booster vaccination. The receptors were sampled from a man aged 25 to 40 who received the YFV17D yellow fever vaccine.

This clonotype was seen ten or more times. This chain uses TRBV20-1 with TRBJ2-1; 8 bases align to TRBD2. The V segment lost 1 base and the J segment 7 bases; nucleotides outside the gene matches: 6. This CDR3 comprises 14 residues. Germline CDR1 DFQATT, CDR2 SNEGSKA (reference sequence). The CDR3 DNA reads TGCAGTGCTAGAGGCGGGAGGATGGGTAATGAGCAGTTCTTC. This encodes CSARGGRMGNEQFF.

The CDR3 reads CAISVGTSGRSSYNEQFF. CDR3 sequence (DNA): TGTGCCATCAGTGTTGGGACTAGCGGGAGGAGTTCTTACAATGAGCAGTTCTTC. V is TRBV10-3 and J is TRBJ2-1, with TRBD2 matching 15 bases. The CDR3 has 18 residues. With V trimmed by 4 bases and J by 4 bases, 8 bases remained unmatched. CDR1 and CDR2 (germline): ENHRY, SYGVKD.

Ten or more counts support this clonotype. The chain recombines TRBV5-1 with TRBJ2-5; no clear D. Germline V gene sequence: CDR1 SGHRS, CDR2 YFSETQ. This CDR3 has 13 residues. V lost 7 bases and J lost 1, with 11 bases in between. DNA of the CDR3: TGCGCCAGCTCTCGAGAGCTCCAAGAGACCCAGTACTTC. It is translated as CASSRELQETQYF.

In its sample, this clonotype was seen a few times. J is TRBJ2-3 and V is TRBV5-1; possibly TRBD2 for D (5 bases). The CDR3 spans 17 residues. Germline V CDR1 and CDR2: SGHRS, YFSETQ. Trimming removed 0 bases at V and 2 bases at J, with 16 bases between. CDR3 amino acids: CASSLASGGPSTDTQYF. In DNA, the CDR3 is TGCGCCAGCAGCTTGGCGTCTGGAGGACCATCCACAGATACGCAGTATTTT.

The chain links TRBV7-7 to TRBJ1-1; 7 bases agree with TRBD1. The CDR3 has 13 amino acids. CDR1 and CDR2 from the germline V gene are SSHAT and FNYEAQ (reference sequence). CDR3 amino acids: CASGVNQQGEAFF. CDR3 DNA sequence: TGTGCTAGCGGCGTGAATCAACAGGGGGAAGCTTTCTTT. Using reference TRBV7-7 and TRBJ1-1 for the parts outside the CDR3, the full variable domain is GAGVSQSPRYKVTKRGQDVTLRCDPISSHATLYWYQQALGQGPEFLTYFNYEAQPDKSGLPSDRFSAERPEGSISTLTIQRTEQRDSAMYRCASGVNQQGEAFFGQGTRLTVV.

Ten or more counts support this clonotype. This rearrangement joins TRBV19 to TRBJ2-7; TRBD2 matches 12 bases. Germline values: CDR1 LNHDA, CDR2 SQIVND (reference sequence). The CDR3 is made up of 16 amino acids. Trimming removed 5 bases from V and 1 base from J; junction bases left unmatched: 6. CDR3 in DNA: TGTGCCAGTAGTGTTGGACTAGCGGGGCTTTCCTACGAGCAGTACTTC. Translation: CASSVGLAGLSYEQYF.

This clonotype was found a few times. The CDR3 DNA sequence: TGTGCCAGCAGCCACAGCGTCCGGGCACAGCCCCAGCATTTT. This encodes CASSHSVRAQPQHF. The J gene is TRBJ1-5, the V gene TRBV7-9; D unresolved. The CDR3 length is 14 residues. The germline gives CDR1 SEHNR, CDR2 FQNEAQ (reference sequence). V was clipped by 5 bases and J by 7 bases, with 15 bases between them.

This clonotype came up a few times. The chain employs TRBV20-1 and TRBJ2-5, with 10 bases matching TRBD2. V shed 5 bases, J shed 5 bases, and the junction held 8 bases outside the gene matches. The CDR3 length is 14 residues. Germline lookup yields CDR1 DFQATT and CDR2 SNEGSKA (reference sequence). The CDR3 DNA reads as TGCAGTGCTCGCCCTAGCGGGAGTGGGGAGACCCAGTACTTC. It encodes CSARPSGSGETQYF.